The clone carrying this T cell receptor beta chain was seen at least ten times. PCR amplification of the TCRs was performed with Phusion for approximately 20 PCR cycles, and it relied on a constant-region primer together with a V-primer adapter. TCRdb redid the calling of the reads with MiXCR, one entry per CDR3 protein. The table lists about 50,000 distinct CDR3 sequences, 12% of them singletons, with approximately 6.2% in the top ten. The CDR3 runs 16 residues. The V and J ends lost 3 bases and 7 bases, in that order; junction bases with no gene match: 11. Germline CDR1 and CDR2: KGHSH and LQKENI. The source of the sample is a study of low-dose radiotherapy and immunotherapy resistance in tumors. Noted time point: before trial treatment.

The source is a female donor with ovarian cancer. The chain is built from TRBV18 and TRBJ1-2, with TRBD1 identical over 10 bases. Sequencing used PBMCs, obtained before treatment. For the CDR3, the DNA is TGTGCCAGCTCACCTCAGCGACAGGGGGCGGAGAGTGGCTACACCTTC. Protein sequence: CASSPQRQGAESGYTF.